This TCR beta chain appears in the sequencing data of a study of cytomegalovirus exposure and HLA in healthy donors (TCRdb year 2017). Looking at the study overall: In an earlier analysis of 587 of the donors, 276 Gb of sequence data and approximately 120 million unique TCR beta sequences from about 179 million T cells were reported. An early release that covered fewer than 750 HLA-typed donors contained around 330 gigabases of sequencing data and 65 million to 100 million unique TCR sequences. Among the roughly 400 genotyped donors, about 83% belonged to the genetic ancestry cluster associated with self-reported Caucasian donors. The aim of the study was to test whether cataloging public T cell receptors could identify signatures of past pathogen exposure. The study profiled the T cell repertoires of around 700 subjects by immunosequencing and related them to cytomegalovirus serostatus. A separate validation cohort of 100 to 150 different subjects was used in addition to the 666-subject first cohort. High-throughput TCR immunosequencing, statistical association of individual TCRs with disease status, and machine learning were combined to predict cytomegalovirus infection status. To study patterns of TCR occurrence, a later analysis re-analyzed previously published TCR beta repertoires from 650 to 750 donors and added high-resolution HLA genotyping. Rather than using new phenotypic data, the later analysis identified candidate immune exposures from TCR beta sequences and from how often those sequences occurred across donors. An earlier analysis of nearly 600 of the donors applied high-throughput TCR beta sequencing to assess whether each TCR beta V gene segment acted as functional or pseudogenic. Donor age, sex, ethnicity and CMV serostatus were compiled alongside the repertoire data. A later genetic analysis took genome-wide SNP genotypes for about 55% of the 666 donors and used that subset as a discovery cohort. Every repertoire in the discovery cohort had been generated on one and the same sequencing platform. HLA typing included class I and class II loci at four-digit resolution. The number of donors typed differed by locus, with 629-630 for A, B, C, DRB1 and DQB1, roughly 520 for DQA1, about 610 for DPA1, and around 450 for DPB1. A handful of DR-DQ haplotypes were handled as single units for association and clustering because linkage in the cohort was strong. On average, 235,054 unique TCR beta nucleotide sequences were sequenced per donor among more than 350 genotyped donors of the cohort, with 15% to 20% of those sequences being non-productive.

The cohort comprised some 700 healthy bone marrow donors. All cohort members were sampled while nominally healthy, although unrecorded immune exposures were likely present. The donor was CMV seronegative and belonged to the group of 350 to 400 seronegative cohort members. A peripheral blood sample was collected from each donor, and TCR beta sequencing was performed on peripheral blood mononuclear cells. The Qiagen DNeasy Blood Extraction Kit was used to extract genomic DNA from the blood cell samples. Libraries were built with the immunoSEQ multiplex PCR assay. The multiplex PCR relied on a mix of 60 forward primers for TCR Vbeta segments and 13 reverse primers for TCR Jbeta segments. The CDR3 region of rearranged TCR beta genes was amplified from genomic DNA with a multiplex PCR assay. The Illumina HiSeq System was used to sequence the amplified TCR beta libraries as 87-base-pair reads. In the original analysis: Across the 670 or so repertoires, a later analysis counted approximately 75 million unique TCR beta chains, around 10 million of which were shared by at least two donors. Raw reads were error-corrected and collapsed into unique sequences by a nearest-neighbor algorithm in which closely related sequences were merged to remove PCR and sequencing errors. V, D and J gene segments were assigned by aligning CDR3 sequences to IMGT reference sequences. Each retained sequence needed at least a six-nucleotide match to both a V gene segment and a J gene segment. Rearrangements were classified as productive when the CDR3 lacked stop codons and remained in frame with V and J, and all other rearrangements were classified as non-productive. Following IMGT convention, CDR3 was defined as the stretch from the second conserved V-encoded cysteine to the conserved J-encoded phenylalanine. The earlier analysis of about 640 of the donors excluded any sequence lacking an unambiguous match to a single V gene segment. In an earlier analysis of a few hundred of the donors, V segments were called functional above 56.7% productive rearrangements and were called segregating when the between-donor standard deviation exceeded 5%. To diagnose cytomegalovirus status from the catalog of TCR beta chain sequences, a statistical classification framework was built. In a later analysis, V and J genes were assigned by comparing TCR nucleotide sequences against IMGT/GENE-DB human TR gene sequences. A later analysis assigned CDR3 sequences and most-parsimonious VDJ recombination scenarios with the TCRdist pipeline. In a later analysis, every TCR beta chain was defined by the combination of its CDR3 amino acid sequence and its V-gene family, and reads without a unique V-gene family were dropped. In a later analysis, around 650 highly shared, low-generation-probability nucleotide sequences were removed to address suspected cross-contamination and a sequencing artifact. In a later analysis, a clonal expansion index was calculated for each public chain from normalized within-repertoire ranks of inferred template counts. In a later analysis, generation probabilities were computed with a VDJ recombination model fitted to out-of-frame rearrangements, and the resulting probabilities were checked against IGoR. Hypergeometric tests were used in a later analysis to score TCR-TCR, TCR-HLA and TCR-CMV co-occurrence, with a repertoire-size bias correction applied to the TCR pairs. In a later analysis, false discovery rates were estimated by permuting HLA or CMV assignments 20 times. In a later analysis, co-occurring TCRs were grouped using DBSCAN, and TCRdist sequence similarity was added for clustering within HLA-allele-positive subsets. For co-occurrence clustering, repertoires with fewer than 30,000 or more than 120,000 public chains were excluded, along with roughly five repertoires with anomalous nucleotide sharing. TCRdb obtained this table from immuneACCESS and retained in-frame rearrangements with V and J assigned. These tables miss some clones; where compared with another copy, unresolved V genes account for less than half of the shortfall, and the remainder is unexplained. The V and J calls and clone size were taken over from that table, and D and trimming were inferred from the DNA. For this sample the table gives roughly 170,000 clones, of which over 75% were detected only once. Clones ranked in the top ten supply around 1.6% of the sample.

Overall study outcomes, separate from this receptor: In this cohort, only TCR beta chains were sequenced, and detectable features were limited by the absence of alpha or paired-chain data. CMV serostatus was the only immune exposure information available for the cohort. At a false discovery rate of 0.05, a later analysis linked under 20,000 TCR beta sequences to specific HLA alleles. The classifier was reported to diagnose cytomegalovirus status with high specificity and sensitivity in both the original and validation cohorts. A further reported finding was that TCR beta sequences accurately predicted the HLA-A and HLA-B alleles for most subjects in the first cohort. The study gave a list of about 160 TCR beta chains associated with cytomegalovirus. Most TCR sequences were observed very rarely across donors, whereas some public TCRs were present in many individuals. Roughly uniform sequencing depth across donors was assumed in presence/absence analyses, although this assumption may not hold. A later analysis found that most CMV-associated TCR beta chains appeared HLA-restricted, with HLA associations seemingly driven largely by CMV exposure. The 87-base-pair reads could not distinguish some IMGT-functional V segments, including TRBV6-2 and TRBV6-3, so those segments were excluded. The sequencing pipeline was judged likely to have produced a cluster of highly shared sequence variants as a technical artifact. Linkage disequilibrium might explain the correlated functional status among segregating V segments, but an unknown experimental factor could not be excluded. The authors suggested that the approach could potentially be extended to other disease states and immunological phenotypes. In a later analysis, the rate of TCR association differed among HLA loci, with DRB1 alleles having the most associated TCRs and HLA-C alleles having the fewest. Compared with the approximately 720-donor mean, donors in an Asian-associated ancestry cluster had fewer N-insertions in productive TCRs, according to a later genetic analysis. In a later analysis, HLA-associated TCR beta chains showed more clonal expansion and lower generation probabilities than non-associated chains that were equally common. Assigning TCR associations to individual alleles was difficult when HLA alleles, especially DR and DQ, strongly co-occurred. In vitro tests confirmed that a few of the cytomegalovirus-associated TCR beta chains recognize cytomegalovirus antigens. A later analysis reported that several top co-occurrence clusters appeared linked to parvovirus B19, influenza, CMV and Epstein-Barr virus. A later genetic analysis associated a missense DCLRE1C variant with V-gene and J-gene trimming of TCR beta chains, and an independent cohort replicated the association. An earlier analysis of around 500 of the donors showed that most TCR beta V segments appeared in productive rearrangements either about 87% or about 30% of the time, which broadly matched IMGT annotations. Because some donors lacked HLA typing at each locus, the association tests relied only on the typed subset. Seventeen rarely observed V segments, including chromosome 9 orphons, were excluded from the earlier analysis of approximately 500 of the donors because counts were too low.

Details on this clone: What this receptor recognizes is not known. Within one base of it there is no much larger clone, and no base qualities were kept.

The CDR3, from cysteine to phenylalanine, totals 13 residues. Only the CDR3 part of the read is kept: 39 bases, read in frame from the first base. CDR1 and CDR2 (GTSNPN, SVGIG) derive from the germline V gene (reference sequence). After removal of 4 bases from V and 6 bases from J, the junction retains 3 bases not matched to a gene. This sequence uses TRBV30 and TRBJ2-2, and 9 bases in between align with TRBD1. The sample was PBMCs. The sequence derives from a woman in her 30s in good health and CMV-seronegative. The CDR3 is CAWTRTGAGELFF. In nucleotides, the sequence is TGTGCCTGGACCCGGACAGGGGCCGGGGAGCTGTTTTTT.